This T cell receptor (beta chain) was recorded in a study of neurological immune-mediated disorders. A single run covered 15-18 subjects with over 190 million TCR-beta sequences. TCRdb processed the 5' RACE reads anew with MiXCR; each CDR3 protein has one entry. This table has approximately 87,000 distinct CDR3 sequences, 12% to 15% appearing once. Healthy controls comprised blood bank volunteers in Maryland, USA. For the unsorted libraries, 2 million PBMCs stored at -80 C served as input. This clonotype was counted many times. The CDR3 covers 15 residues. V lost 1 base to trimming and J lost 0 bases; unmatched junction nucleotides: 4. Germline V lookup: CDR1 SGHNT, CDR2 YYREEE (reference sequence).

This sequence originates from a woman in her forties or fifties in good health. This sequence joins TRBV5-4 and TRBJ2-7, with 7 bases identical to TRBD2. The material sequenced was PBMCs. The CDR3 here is CASSLTRGSSYEQYF. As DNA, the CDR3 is TGTGCCAGCAGCTTGACGCGGGGGAGCTCCTACGAGCAGTACTTC.